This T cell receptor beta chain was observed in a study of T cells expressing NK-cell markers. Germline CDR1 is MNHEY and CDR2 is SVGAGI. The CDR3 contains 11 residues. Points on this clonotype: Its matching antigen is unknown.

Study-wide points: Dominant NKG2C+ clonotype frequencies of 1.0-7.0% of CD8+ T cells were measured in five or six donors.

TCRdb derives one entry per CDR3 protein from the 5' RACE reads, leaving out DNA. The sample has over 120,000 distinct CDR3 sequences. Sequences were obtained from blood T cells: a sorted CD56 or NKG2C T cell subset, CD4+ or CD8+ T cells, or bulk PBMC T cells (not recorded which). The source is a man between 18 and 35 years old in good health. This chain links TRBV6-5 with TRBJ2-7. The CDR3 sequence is CASRKDYEQYF.